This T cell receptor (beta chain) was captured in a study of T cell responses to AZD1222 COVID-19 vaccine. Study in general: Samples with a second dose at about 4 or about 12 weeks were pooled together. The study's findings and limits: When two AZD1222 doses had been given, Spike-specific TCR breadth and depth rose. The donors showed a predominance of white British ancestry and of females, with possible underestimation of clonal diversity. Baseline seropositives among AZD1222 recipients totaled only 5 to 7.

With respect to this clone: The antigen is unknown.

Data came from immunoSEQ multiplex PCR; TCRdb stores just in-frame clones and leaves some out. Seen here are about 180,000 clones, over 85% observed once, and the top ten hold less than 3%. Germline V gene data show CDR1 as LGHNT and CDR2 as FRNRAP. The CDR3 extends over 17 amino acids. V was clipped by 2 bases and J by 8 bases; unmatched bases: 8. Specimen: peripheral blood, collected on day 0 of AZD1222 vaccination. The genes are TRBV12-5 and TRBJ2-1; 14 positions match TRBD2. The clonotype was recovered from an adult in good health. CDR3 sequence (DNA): TGTGCTAGTGGTTTGCGGGGGACTAGCGGGAGTATCTATGAGCAGTTCTTC. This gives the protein CASGLRGTSGSIYEQFF.